Listed below are T cell receptor beta chains from one sample, sequenced in a study of somatic mutations in cytotoxic T cells in rheumatoid arthritis. This table comes from immunoSEQ multiplex PCR, and its TCRdb copy is limited to in-frame clones, with some not included. The sample consists of under 15,000 clones, about four fifths of them appearing once. Sequencing was done on a sample of CD8+ T cells sorted from blood. All receptors come from a woman aged 55-69 years in good health. The CDR3 runs from the conserved cysteine through the conserved F or W. The D gene is left open where the match is weak. Some rows have no size entry. The others give once, few or many, or a class for an expanded clone.

D gene,J gene,V gene,clone size,CDR3 protein,CDR3 DNA
TRBD1,TRBJ1-5,TRBV5-8,NA,CASSPGQGDQPQHF,TGTGCCAGCAGCCCTGGACAGGGCGATCAGCCCCAGCATTTT
NA,TRBJ1-4,TRBV28,NA,CASSLRNEKLFF,TGTGCCAGCAGTTTACGGAATGAAAAACTGTTTTTT
NA,TRBJ1-1,TRBV19,NA,CASSIVRNTEAFF,TGTGCCAGTAGTATTGTGCGGAACACTGAAGCTTTCTTT
TRBD1,TRBJ2-7,TRBV11-2,few,CASSLASGTGYEQYF,TGTGCCAGCAGCTTAGCGTCCGGGACAGGCTACGAGCAGTACTTC
NA,TRBJ2-7,TRBV20-1,NA,CSASRSYEQYF,TGCAGTGCTAGTAGGAGCTACGAGCAGTACTTC
TRBD1,TRBJ2-2,TRBV9,few,CASSGTLGGIGELFF,TGTGCCAGCAGCGGGACACTAGGGGGCATCGGGGAGCTGTTTTTT
TRBD2,TRBJ2-2,TRBV27,NA,CASRSLSGDHGELFF,TGTGCCAGCAGGTCTTTAAGCGGGGATCACGGGGAGCTGTTTTTT
TRBD1,TRBJ2-7,TRBV7-9,NA,CASSMTGSEQYF,TGTGCCAGCAGCATGACAGGGTCCGAGCAGTACTTC
NA,TRBJ2-2,TRBV7-3,NA,CASRSTGTGELFF,TGTGCCAGCAGATCCACAGGCACCGGGGAGCTGTTTTTT
NA,TRBJ1-2,TRBV7-9,few,CASSLGGDGYTF,TGTGCCAGCAGCCTGGGGGGGGATGGCTACACCTTC